The 9 T cell receptor beta chains presented below share a single source sample, sequenced in a study of blood T cell repertoires in COVID-19. Generated by immunoSEQ multiplex PCR, the TCRdb table keeps only in-frame clones and is missing some. The table has about 240,000 clones, around 86% seen once. Sequenced input: peripheral blood. The receptors here all came from a man aged 25 to 40 who had recovered from COVID-19.

This chain connects TRBV4-1 to TRBJ1-1, with 8 bases that match TRBD1. Germline lookup yields CDR1 MGHRA and CDR2 YSYEKL. CDR3 length: 15 amino acids. V lost 6 bases, J lost 6 bases, and 12 bases stayed unmatched. The CDR3 is CASRGSGTGGAEAFF. The CDR3 coding sequence is TGCGCCAGCAGGGGATCGGGAACAGGGGGAGCTGAAGCTTTCTTT.

The rearrangement uses TRBV7-2 and TRBJ1-5; unclear D gene. Germline V gene sequence: CDR1 SGHTA, CDR2 FQGNSA. This CDR3 region has 14 residues. Trimming shortened V by 3 bases and J by 0 bases, and 6 bases separated the two germline ends. CDR3 in amino acids: CASSFSHSNQPQHF. DNA for the CDR3: TGTGCCAGCAGCTTCAGTCATAGCAATCAGCCCCAGCATTTT.

The chain employs TRBV19 and TRBJ2-3; D perhaps matches TRBD1 (6 bases). Germline lookup yields CDR1 LNHDA and CDR2 SQIVND (reference sequence). The CDR3 consists of 14 residues. V gave up 6 bases and J gave up 0 bases, with 10 bases separating them. The DNA for the CDR3 is TGTGCCAGTAGGGTTCAGGGGAGCACAGATACGCAGTATTTT. This gives the protein CASRVQGSTDTQYF.

This clone was recorded a few times. V gene TRBV10-3 combines with J gene TRBJ2-2, with D maybe TRBD2 (5 bases). Germline V CDR1 and CDR2: ENHRY, SYGVKD. There are 18 residues in the CDR3. V was clipped by 0 bases and J by 2 bases, with 16 bases between them. The CDR3 nucleotides read TGTGCCATCAGTGAGTCCGTAGCGTGGTCCTCAAACACCGGGGAGCTGTTTTTT. Protein product: CAISESVAWSSNTGELFF.

This clone was counted a few times. This chain links TRBV7-8 with TRBJ2-4, with a possible D match to TRBD2 (6 bases). From germline, CDR1 is SGHVS and CDR2 FQNEAQ. This CDR3 comprises 17 residues. The V end lost 1 base, the J end lost 9 bases, and 22 bases lay between the germline ends. The DNA for the CDR3 is TGTGCCAGCAGCTTAGAGTACTCGGACCAGCCCGGGGGCATTCAGTACTTC. As protein: CASSLEYSDQPGGIQYF.

This chain links TRBV19 with TRBJ2-7; D is unresolved. Germline assignment: CDR1 LNHDA and CDR2 SQIVND (reference sequence). The CDR3 runs to 13 residues. V was cut by 5 bases and J by 2 bases, with 10 bases left in between. CDR3 amino acids: CASSPTETYEQYF. CDR3 DNA: TGTGCCAGTAGTCCAACAGAAACCTACGAGCAGTACTTC. Supplemented by reference TRBV19 and TRBJ2-7, the full variable domain reads DGGITQSPKYLFRKEGQNVTLSCEQNLNHDAMYWYRQDPGQGLRLIYYSQIVNDFQKGDIAEGYSVSREKKESFPLTVTSAQKNPTAFYLCASSPTETYEQYFGPGTRLTVT.

This clone was counted many times. The CDR3 region is CSVEHRGWETQYF. The CDR3 DNA is TGCAGCGTTGAGCACAGGGGTTGGGAGACCCAGTACTTC. The V call is TRBV29-1, the J call TRBJ2-5, with 7 bases identical to TRBD1. The CDR3 has 13 residues. In germline, CDR1 is SQVTM, CDR2 ANQGSEA. The trim removed 3 bases at V and 5 bases at J, leaving 6 bases unmatched.

This clone was seen just once. V usage is TRBV11-2 and J usage is TRBJ1-5, with 8 bases that match TRBD1. CDR3 length: 13 amino acids. V lost 6 bases, J lost 6 bases, and 4 bases stayed unmatched. CDR1 SGHAT and CDR2 FQNNGV come from the germline V gene. This CDR3 is CASSSDRAQPQHF. The DNA of the CDR3 is TGTGCCAGCAGTTCGGACAGGGCTCAGCCCCAGCATTTT.

The chain couples TRBV12-3 or TRBV12-4 to TRBJ1-3; D not certain. This CDR3 contains 13 residues. V was cut by 2 bases and J by 4 bases, with 6 bases left in between. CDR3 sequence reads: CASSLIQGNTIYF. The CDR3 nucleotides are TGTGCCAGCAGTTTAATACAGGGAAACACCATATATTTT.